These 3 T cell receptor beta chains were all obtained from the same sample, sequenced in a study of T cells in Graves' hyperthyroidism and ophthalmopathy. Researchers took RNA transcripts and amplified the TCR beta CDR3 regions from them. HTBI primers were employed in a first-round RT-PCR of the TCR CDR3. Via MiXCR, TCRdb re-called the multiplex PCR reads, giving one row per CDR3 protein. The sample carries roughly 570,000 distinct CDR3 sequences, 15% to 19% recorded once. Sequencing was carried out using blood. Every receptor here comes from a woman aged 25 to 39 with Graves' hyperthyroidism.

The rearrangement links TRBV2 to TRBJ2-2, with D unresolved. The V end lost 2 bases, the J end lost 4 bases, and 11 bases lay between the germline ends. CDR3 length: 15 amino acids. From germline, CDR1 is SNHLY and CDR2 FYNNEI. CDR3 in amino acids: CASSEPASATGELFF. Here the CDR3 DNA reads TGTGCCAGCAGTGAACCCGCGTCGGCCACCGGGGAGCTGTTTTTT. Filled out from reference TRBV2 and TRBJ2-2, the complete variable domain reads EPEVTQTPSHQVTQMGQEVILRCVPISNHLYFYWYRQILGQKVEFLVSFYNNEISEKSEIFDDQFSVERPDGSNFTLKIRSTKLEDSAMYFCASSEPASATGELFFGEGSRLTVL.

This clonotype was counted ten times or more. In DNA, the CDR3 is TGCGCCAGCAGCTTGGAACGGGGAAAGCCCCAGCATTTT. Amino acid sequence: CASSLERGKPQHF. This sequence joins TRBV5-1 and TRBJ1-5; no clear D gene. CDR1 and CDR2 from the germline V gene are SGHRS and YFSETQ. This CDR3 comprises 13 residues. V lost 0 bases and J 8 bases, leaving 9 bases between the germline ends.

This clonotype was recorded at least ten times. The gene calls are TRBV7-2 and TRBJ2-5, with 7 bases identical to TRBD2. Germline trimming cut 3 bases from V and 5 bases from J; bases unmatched to any gene: 3. Germline CDR1 reads SGHTA; CDR2 reads FQGNSA. This CDR3 is 13 amino acids long. The CDR3 nucleotides read TGTGCCAGCAGCTTGATAGCGGGCGAGACCCAGTACTTC. Protein product: CASSLIAGETQYF.